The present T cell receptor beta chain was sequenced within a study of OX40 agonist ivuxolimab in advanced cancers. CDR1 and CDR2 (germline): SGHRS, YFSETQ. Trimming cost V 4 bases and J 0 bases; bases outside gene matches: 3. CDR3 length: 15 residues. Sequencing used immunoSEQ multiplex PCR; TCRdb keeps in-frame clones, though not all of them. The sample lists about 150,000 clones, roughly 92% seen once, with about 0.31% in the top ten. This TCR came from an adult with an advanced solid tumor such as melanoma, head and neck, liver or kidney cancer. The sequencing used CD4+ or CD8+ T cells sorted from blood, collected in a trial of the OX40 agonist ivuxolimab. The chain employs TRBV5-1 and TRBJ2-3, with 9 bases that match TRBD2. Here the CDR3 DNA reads TGCGCCAGCAGCGCCGGGACTAGCAGCACAGATACGCAGTATTTT. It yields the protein CASSAGTSSTDTQYF.